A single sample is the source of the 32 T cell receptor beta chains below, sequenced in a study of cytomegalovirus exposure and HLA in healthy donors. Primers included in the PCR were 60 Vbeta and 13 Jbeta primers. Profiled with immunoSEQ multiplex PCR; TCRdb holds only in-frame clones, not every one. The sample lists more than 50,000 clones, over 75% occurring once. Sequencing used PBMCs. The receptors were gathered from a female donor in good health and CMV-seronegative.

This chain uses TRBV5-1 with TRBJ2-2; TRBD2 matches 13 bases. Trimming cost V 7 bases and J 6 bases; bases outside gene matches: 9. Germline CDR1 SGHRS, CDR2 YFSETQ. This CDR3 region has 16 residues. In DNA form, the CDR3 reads TGCGCCAGCTCATATGGGACTAGCGGGACTTCCGGGGAGCTGTTTTTT. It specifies CASSYGTSGTSGELFF.

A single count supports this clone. The CDR3 loop reads CSVEDWGQTSSGNTIYF. The CDR3 DNA sequence: TGCAGCGTTGAAGATTGGGGACAGACTAGCTCTGGAAACACCATATATTTT. This chain uses TRBV29-1 with TRBJ1-3; 7 bases are a match to TRBD1. This CDR3 comprises 17 residues. V was clipped by 0 bases and J by 0 bases; unmatched bases: 8. Germline V gene lookup returns CDR1 SQVTM and CDR2 ANQGSEA.

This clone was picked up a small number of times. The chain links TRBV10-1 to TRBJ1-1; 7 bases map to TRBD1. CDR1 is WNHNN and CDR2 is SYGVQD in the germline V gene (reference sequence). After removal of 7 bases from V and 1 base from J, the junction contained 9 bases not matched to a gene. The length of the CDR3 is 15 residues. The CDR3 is CASILRGAGNTEAFF. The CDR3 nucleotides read TGCGCCAGCATCCTCAGGGGGGCAGGGAACACTGAAGCTTTCTTT.

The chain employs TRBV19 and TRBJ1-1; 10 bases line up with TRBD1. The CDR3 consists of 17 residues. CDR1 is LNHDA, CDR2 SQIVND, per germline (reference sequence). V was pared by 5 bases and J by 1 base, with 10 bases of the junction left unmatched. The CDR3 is CASSPLDRGLRNTEAFF. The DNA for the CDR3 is TGTGCCAGTAGTCCCCTTGACAGGGGGCTAAGGAACACTGAAGCTTTCTTT.

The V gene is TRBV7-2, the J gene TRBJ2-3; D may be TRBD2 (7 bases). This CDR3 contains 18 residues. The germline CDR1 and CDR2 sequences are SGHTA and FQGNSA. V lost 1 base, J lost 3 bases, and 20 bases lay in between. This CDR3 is CASSLVGRAGAGTDTQYF. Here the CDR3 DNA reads TGTGCCAGCAGCTTAGTGGGAAGGGCGGGGGCAGGGACAGATACGCAGTATTTT.

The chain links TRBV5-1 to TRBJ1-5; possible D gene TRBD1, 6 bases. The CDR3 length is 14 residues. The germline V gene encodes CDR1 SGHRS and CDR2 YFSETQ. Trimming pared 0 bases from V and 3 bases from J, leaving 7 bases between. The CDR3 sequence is CASSLGGPNQPQHF. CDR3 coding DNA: TGCGCCAGCAGCTTGGGGGGGCCCAATCAGCCCCAGCATTTT.

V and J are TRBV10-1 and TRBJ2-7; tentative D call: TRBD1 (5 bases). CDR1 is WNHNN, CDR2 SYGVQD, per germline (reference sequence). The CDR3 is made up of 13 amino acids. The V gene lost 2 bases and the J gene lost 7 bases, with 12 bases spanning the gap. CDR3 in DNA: TGCGCCAGCAGTGAGCAGGGATTGGGGGAGCAGTACTTC. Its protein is CASSEQGLGEQYF.

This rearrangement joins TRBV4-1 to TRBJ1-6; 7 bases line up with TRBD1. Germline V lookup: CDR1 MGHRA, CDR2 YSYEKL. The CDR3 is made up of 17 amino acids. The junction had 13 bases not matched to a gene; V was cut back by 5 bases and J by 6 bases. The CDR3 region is CASSTQPQGGRNSPLHF. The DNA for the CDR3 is TGCGCCAGCAGCACTCAGCCCCAGGGGGGCCGTAATTCACCCCTCCACTTT.

The CDR3 sequence is CASRTPSQETQYF. The CDR3 DNA sequence: TGCGCCAGCAGGACACCGTCCCAAGAGACCCAGTACTTC. The V and J genes are TRBV5-1 and TRBJ2-5; unclear D gene. CDR1 is SGHRS and CDR2 is YFSETQ in the germline V gene. This CDR3 has 13 amino acids. The germline V and J ends were trimmed by 5 bases and 1 base, with 9 bases remaining between them.

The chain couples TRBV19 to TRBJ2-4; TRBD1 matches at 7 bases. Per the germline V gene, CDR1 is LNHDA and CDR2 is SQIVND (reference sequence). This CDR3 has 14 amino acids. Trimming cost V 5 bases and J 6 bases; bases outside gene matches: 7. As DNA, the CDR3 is TGTGCCAGTAGTGCCAGGACAGGTCTAAACATTCAGTACTTC. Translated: CASSARTGLNIQYF.

The CDR3 DNA is TGTGCCAGCAGTATTAGACAGACCTATAATTCACCCCTCCACTTT. This codes for CASSIRQTYNSPLHF. The chain combines TRBV6-6 with TRBJ1-6; possible D gene TRBD1, 5 bases. Per germline, CDR1 MNHNY and CDR2 SVGAGI (reference sequence). V lost 5 bases to trimming and J lost 2 bases, with 10 bases between them. CDR3 length equals 15 residues.

The CDR3 loop reads CASSGDQETQYF. CDR3 DNA sequence: TGCGCCAGCAGCGGAGATCAAGAGACCCAGTACTTC. V is TRBV5-1 and J is TRBJ2-5; D not resolved. The CDR3 loop spans 12 amino acids. In germline, CDR1 is SGHRS, CDR2 YFSETQ. The germline V and J ends were trimmed by 4 bases and 2 bases, with 6 bases remaining between them.

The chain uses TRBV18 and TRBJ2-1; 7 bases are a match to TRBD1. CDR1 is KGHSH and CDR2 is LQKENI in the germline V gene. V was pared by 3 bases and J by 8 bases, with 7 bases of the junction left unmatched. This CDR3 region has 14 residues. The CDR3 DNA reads TGTGCCAGCTCACCCGGACAGGTCGTGGATGAGCAGTTCTTC. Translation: CASSPGQVVDEQFF.

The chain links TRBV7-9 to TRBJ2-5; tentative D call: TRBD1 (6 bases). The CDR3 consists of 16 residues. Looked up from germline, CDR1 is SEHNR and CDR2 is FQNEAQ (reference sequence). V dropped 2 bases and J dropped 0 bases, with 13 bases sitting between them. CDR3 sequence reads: CASSLWTAKYQETQYF. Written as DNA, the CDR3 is TGTGCCAGCAGCTTATGGACAGCCAAGTACCAAGAGACCCAGTACTTC.

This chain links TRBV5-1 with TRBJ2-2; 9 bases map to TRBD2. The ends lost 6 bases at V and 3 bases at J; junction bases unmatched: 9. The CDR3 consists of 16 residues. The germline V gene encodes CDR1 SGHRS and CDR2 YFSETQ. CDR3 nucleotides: TGCGCCAGCACTTTGACAGCGGGGGGCTACACCGGGGAGCTGTTTTTT. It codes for CASTLTAGGYTGELFF.

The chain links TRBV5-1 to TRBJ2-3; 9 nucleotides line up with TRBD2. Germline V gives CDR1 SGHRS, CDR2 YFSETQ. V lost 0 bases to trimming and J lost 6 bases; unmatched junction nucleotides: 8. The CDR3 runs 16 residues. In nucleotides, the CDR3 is TGCGCCAGCAGCTTGGAGGCGGGGGGGCCCTATGATACGCAGTATTTT. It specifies CASSLEAGGPYDTQYF.

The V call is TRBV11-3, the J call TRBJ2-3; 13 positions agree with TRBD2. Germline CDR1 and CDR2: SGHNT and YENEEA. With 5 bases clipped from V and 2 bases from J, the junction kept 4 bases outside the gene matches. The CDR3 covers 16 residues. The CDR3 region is CASSRLAGGPTDTQYF. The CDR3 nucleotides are TGTGCCAGCAGCAGACTAGCGGGGGGTCCCACAGATACGCAGTATTTT.

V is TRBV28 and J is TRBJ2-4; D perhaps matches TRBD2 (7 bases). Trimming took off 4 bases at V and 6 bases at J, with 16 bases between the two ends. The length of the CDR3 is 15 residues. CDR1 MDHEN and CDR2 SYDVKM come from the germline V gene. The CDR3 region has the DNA TGTGCCAGCAGTTCGGGGGGCACAAATTTAAACATTCAGTACTTC. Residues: CASSSGGTNLNIQYF.

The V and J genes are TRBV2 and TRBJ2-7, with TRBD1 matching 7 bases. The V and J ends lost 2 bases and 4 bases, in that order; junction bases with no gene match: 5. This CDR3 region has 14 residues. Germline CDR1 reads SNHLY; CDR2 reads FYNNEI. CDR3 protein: CASSEQGEGYEQYF. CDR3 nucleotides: TGTGCCAGCAGTGAACAGGGGGAAGGTTACGAGCAGTACTTC. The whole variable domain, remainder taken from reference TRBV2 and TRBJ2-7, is EPEVTQTPSHQVTQMGQEVILRCVPISNHLYFYWYRQILGQKVEFLVSFYNNEISEKSEIFDDQFSVERPDGSNFTLKIRSTKLEDSAMYFCASSEQGEGYEQYFGPGTRLTVT.

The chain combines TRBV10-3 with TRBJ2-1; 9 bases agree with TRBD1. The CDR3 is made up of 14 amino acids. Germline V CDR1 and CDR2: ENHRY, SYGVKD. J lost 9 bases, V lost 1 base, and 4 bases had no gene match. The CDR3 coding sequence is TGTGCCATCAGTGAGTTAGGACAGGGGACTGAGCAGTTCTTC. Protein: CAISELGQGTEQFF.

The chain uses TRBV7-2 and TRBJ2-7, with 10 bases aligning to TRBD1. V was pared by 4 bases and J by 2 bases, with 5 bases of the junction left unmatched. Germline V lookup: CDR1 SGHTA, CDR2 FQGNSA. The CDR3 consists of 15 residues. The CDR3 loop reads CASSSWTGGAYEQYF. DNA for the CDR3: TGTGCCAGCAGCTCATGGACAGGGGGTGCCTACGAGCAGTACTTC.

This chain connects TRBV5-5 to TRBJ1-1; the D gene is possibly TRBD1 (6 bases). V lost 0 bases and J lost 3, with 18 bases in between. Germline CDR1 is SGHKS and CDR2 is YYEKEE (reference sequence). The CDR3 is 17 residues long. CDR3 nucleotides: TGTGCCAGCAGCTTGGGCCACAGGGAAACGGTTGACACTGAAGCTTTCTTT. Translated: CASSLGHRETVDTEAFF.

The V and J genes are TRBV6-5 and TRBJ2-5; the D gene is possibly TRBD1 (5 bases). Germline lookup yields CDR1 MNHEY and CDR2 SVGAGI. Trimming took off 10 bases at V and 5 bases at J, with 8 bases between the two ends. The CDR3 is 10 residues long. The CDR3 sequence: CATNRETQYF. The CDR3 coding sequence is TGTGCCACAAACAGGGAGACCCAGTACTTC.

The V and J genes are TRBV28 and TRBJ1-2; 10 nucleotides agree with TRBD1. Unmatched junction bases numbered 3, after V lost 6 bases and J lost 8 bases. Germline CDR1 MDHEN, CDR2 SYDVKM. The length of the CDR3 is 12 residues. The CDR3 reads CASRGQGRGYTF. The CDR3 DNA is TGTGCCAGCAGGGGACAGGGGCGAGGCTACACCTTC.

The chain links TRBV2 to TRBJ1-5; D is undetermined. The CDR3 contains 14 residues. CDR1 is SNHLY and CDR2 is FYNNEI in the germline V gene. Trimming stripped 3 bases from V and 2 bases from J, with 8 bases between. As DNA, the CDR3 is TGTGCCAGCAGTGATGAATCGGGCAATCAGCCCCAGCATTTT. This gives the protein CASSDESGNQPQHF. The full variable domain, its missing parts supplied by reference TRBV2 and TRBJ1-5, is EPEVTQTPSHQVTQMGQEVILRCVPISNHLYFYWYRQILGQKVEFLVSFYNNEISEKSEIFDDQFSVERPDGSNFTLKIRSTKLEDSAMYFCASSDESGNQPQHFGDGTRLSIL.

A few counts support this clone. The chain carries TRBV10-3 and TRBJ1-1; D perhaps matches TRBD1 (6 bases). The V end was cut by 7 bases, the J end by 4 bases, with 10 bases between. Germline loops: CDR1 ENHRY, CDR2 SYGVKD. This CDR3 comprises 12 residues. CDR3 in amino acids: CAIKGQSTEAFF. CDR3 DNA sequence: TGTGCCATCAAAGGACAGAGCACTGAAGCTTTCTTT.

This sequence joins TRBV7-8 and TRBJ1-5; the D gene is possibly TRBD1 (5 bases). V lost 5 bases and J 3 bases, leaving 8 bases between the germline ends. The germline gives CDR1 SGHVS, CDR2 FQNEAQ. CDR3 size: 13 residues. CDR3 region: CASSKTDNQPQHF. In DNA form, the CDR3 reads TGTGCCAGCAGCAAGACAGACAATCAGCCCCAGCATTTT.

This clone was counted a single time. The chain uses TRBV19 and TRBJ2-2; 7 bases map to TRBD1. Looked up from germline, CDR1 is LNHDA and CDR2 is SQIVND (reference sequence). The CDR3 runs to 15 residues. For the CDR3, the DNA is TGTGCAACTGACAGGGCGGGTCGTGGTACCGGGGAGCTGTTTTTT. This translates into CATDRAGRGTGELFF.

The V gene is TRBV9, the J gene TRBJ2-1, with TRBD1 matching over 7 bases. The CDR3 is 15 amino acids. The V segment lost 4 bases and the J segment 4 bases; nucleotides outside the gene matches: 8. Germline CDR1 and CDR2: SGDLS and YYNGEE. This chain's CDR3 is CASSSGDSRYNEQFF. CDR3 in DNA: TGTGCCAGCAGCTCCGGGGACAGCAGGTACAATGAGCAGTTCTTC.

CDR3 amino acids: CASSVVGGSYEQYF. In nucleotides, the CDR3 is TGTGCCAGCAGCGTAGTAGGCGGGTCCTACGAGCAGTACTTC. The chain couples TRBV9 to TRBJ2-7, with D perhaps TRBD2 (5 bases). V shed 0 bases and J shed 1 base, with 8 bases lying between them. The germline CDR1 and CDR2 sequences are SGDLS and YYNGEE. There are 14 residues in the CDR3.

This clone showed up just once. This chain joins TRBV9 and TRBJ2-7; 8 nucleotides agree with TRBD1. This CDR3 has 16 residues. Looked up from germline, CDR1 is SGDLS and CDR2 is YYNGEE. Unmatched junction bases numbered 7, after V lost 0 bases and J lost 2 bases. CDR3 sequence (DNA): TGTGCCAGCAGCGTAGGTCCCGGACAGGGAACCTACGAGCAGTACTTC. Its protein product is CASSVGPGQGTYEQYF.

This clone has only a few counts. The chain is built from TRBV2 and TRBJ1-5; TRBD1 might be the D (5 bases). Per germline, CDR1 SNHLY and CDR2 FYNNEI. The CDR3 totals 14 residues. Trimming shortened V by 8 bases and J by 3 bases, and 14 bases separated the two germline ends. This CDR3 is CASGTGGYNQPQHF. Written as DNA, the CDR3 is TGTGCCAGCGGTACAGGAGGGTACAATCAGCCCCAGCATTTT.